This T cell receptor (beta chain) was captured in a study of shared clonotypes between healthy human individuals. Study-wide background: Sampling drew on donors who were a couple of women and a few men aged 18 to 49. CD4 naive cells filled three plates per donor, CD4 memory three, CD8 naive two and CD8 memory one. Study-wide results and limits: Generation of non-shared clonotypes was less probable than generation of clonotypes shared by all four donors. Blood was the sole source, and tissue repertoires probably differ.

The method was immunoSEQ multiplex PCR; TCRdb's version includes in-frame clones alone and lacks a portion of them. This table holds roughly 1,800,000 clones, about 95% found once. About this clone itself: Antigen unknown.

The CDR3 contains 14 residues. Germline V gene lookup returns CDR1 SEHNR and CDR2 FQNEAQ (reference sequence). Trimming took off 5 bases at V and 5 bases at J, with 16 bases between the two ends. CD45RO negativity and positive selection for CCR7 defined naive CD8 cells, a population that excluded terminally differentiated effector memory CD45RA+ cells. This TCR was sampled from a man between 18 and 35 years old in good health. Sample: naive CD8+ T cells sorted from blood. The chain carries TRBV7-9 and TRBJ2-7; maybe TRBD1 (6 bases). The CDR3 region is CASSADSTGNEQYF. CDR3 coding DNA: TGTGCCAGCAGCGCGGACAGCACGGGGAACGAGCAGTACTTC.